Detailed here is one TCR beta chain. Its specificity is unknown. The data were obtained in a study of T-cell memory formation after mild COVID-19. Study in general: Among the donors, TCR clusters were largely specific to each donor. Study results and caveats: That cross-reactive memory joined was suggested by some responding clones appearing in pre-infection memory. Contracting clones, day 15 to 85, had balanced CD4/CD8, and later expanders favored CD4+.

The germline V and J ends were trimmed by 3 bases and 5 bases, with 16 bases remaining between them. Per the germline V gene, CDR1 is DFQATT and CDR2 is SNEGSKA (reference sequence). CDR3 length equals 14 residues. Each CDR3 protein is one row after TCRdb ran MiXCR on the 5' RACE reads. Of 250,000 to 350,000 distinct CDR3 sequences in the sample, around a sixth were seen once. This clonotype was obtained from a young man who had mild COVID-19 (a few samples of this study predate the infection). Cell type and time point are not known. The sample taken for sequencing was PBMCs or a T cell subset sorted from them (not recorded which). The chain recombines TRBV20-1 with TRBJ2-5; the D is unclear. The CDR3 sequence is CSASSTIGRETQYF. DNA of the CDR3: TGCAGTGCTAGTTCCACCATTGGTCGGGAGACCCAGTACTTC.